The clone carrying this T cell receptor (beta chain) has ten or more counts. TCRdb redid the calling of the PCR reads with MiXCR, one entry per CDR3 protein. The data hold about 640,000 distinct CDR3 sequences, with about 20% observed a single time. Losses at the gene ends were 4 bases for V and 9 bases for J; bases not matched to a gene: 15. The CDR3 has 17 residues. The germline V gene encodes CDR1 LGHNA and CDR2 YNFKEQ. The data were obtained in a study of molecular identifiers for immune sequencing clone quantification. Sequencing was performed on naive CD8+ T cells from blood, with Jurkat cell RNA spiked in. Subset here: FACS-sorted CD8+CD4-CCR7+CD45RA+ naive T cells. The clonotype was recovered from a human donor in good health. Some libraries in this study had Jurkat cell RNA spiked in. The chain links TRBV4-2 to TRBJ2-1; 10 bases are shared with TRBD2. CDR3 loop: CASSPTPAGGPVPEQFF. In DNA form, the CDR3 reads TGTGCCAGCAGCCCTACCCCAGCGGGAGGGCCTGTCCCTGAGCAGTTCTTC.